Listed below are T cell receptor beta chains from one sample, sequenced in a study of human T cells and chemical hapten exposure. TCRdb recomputed calls from the RACE reads with MiXCR, one row per CDR3 protein. This sample has about 90,000 distinct CDR3 sequences, with 6.5% to 10% found just once. Sequenced material: whole blood, taken in connection with sensitization to the hapten diphenylcyclopropenone (DPC). The receptors originated from a man aged 35-49 years with alopecia areata. Some clones in this sample may be carry-over from other donors' samples. CDR3s include the opening cysteine and the closing phenylalanine or tryptophan. The D gene is left open where the match is weak. Expanded clones are given a class, and other clones once, few, many or no size at all.

many	TRBV6-2/TRBV6-3	TRBD1	TRBJ2-1	CASRSGQNNEQFF	TGTGCCAGCCGGTCGGGACAGAACAATGAGCAGTTCTTC
many	TRBV29-1	TRBD1	TRBJ1-1	CSVGLGQGWNTEAFF	TGCAGCGTTGGCCTCGGACAGGGGTGGAACACTGAAGCTTTCTTT
many	TRBV10-3	TRBD1	TRBJ1-1	CAISEQGQGTEAFF	TGTGCCATCAGTGAACAGGGACAGGGCACTGAAGCTTTCTTT
-	TRBV6-2/TRBV6-3	-	TRBJ2-5	CASSPSSLQETQYF	TGTGCCAGCAGTCCGTCTAGCCTCCAAGAGACCCAGTACTTC
-	TRBV6-2/TRBV6-3	-	TRBJ1-5	CASSRSQSNQPQHF	TGTGCCAGCAGTCGTTCGCAGAGCAATCAGCCCCAGCATTTT
many	TRBV25-1	-	TRBJ2-3	CASSESTGTDTQYF	TGTGCCAGCAGTGAATCTACCGGCACAGATACGCAGTATTTT
few	TRBV18	-	TRBJ1-5	CASSRGKDQPQHF	TGTGCCAGCTCACGTGGTAAGGATCAGCCCCAGCATTTT
few	TRBV4-2	TRBD2	TRBJ2-5	CASSQGQLGLAGRETQYF	TGTGCCAGCAGCCAAGGTCAACTTGGACTAGCGGGAAGGGAGACCCAGTACTTC
-	TRBV24-1	TRBD1	TRBJ2-3	CATSDPTGGTDTQYF	TGTGCCACCAGTGATCCGACAGGGGGCACAGATACGCAGTATTTT
few	TRBV12-3/TRBV12-4	-	TRBJ2-1	CASLVRDPSSYNEQFF	TGTGCCAGCCTCGTGCGGGACCCGAGCTCCTACAATGAGCAGTTCTTC
many	TRBV20-1	-	TRBJ2-1	CSARDPRGEQFF	TGCAGTGCTAGAGATCCTCGGGGTGAGCAGTTCTTC
many	TRBV24-1	TRBD2	TRBJ2-1	CATSATGTSGNSRWNEQFF	TGTGCCACCAGTGCCACCGGGACTAGCGGGAACTCGAGGTGGAATGAGCAGTTCTTC
many	TRBV21-1	-	TRBJ1-6	CASRVQESSYNSPLHF	TGTGCCAGCAGGGTACAGGAGAGCTCCTATAATTCACCCCTCCACTTT
-	TRBV15	TRBD1	TRBJ2-1	CATSGTDPLRQFF	TGTGCCACCAGCGGGACAGACCCTTTACGGCAGTTCTTC
few	TRBV19	TRBD2	TRBJ2-1	CASSPRLAGANYNEQFF	TGTGCCAGTAGTCCCCGCCTAGCGGGAGCGAACTACAATGAGCAGTTCTTC
few	TRBV29-1	-	TRBJ1-2	CSVSRDTYGYTF	TGCAGCGTCTCCCGGGACACATATGGCTACACCTTC
many	TRBV18	TRBD1	TRBJ1-3	CASSPLRQGSGNTIYF	TGTGCCAGCTCACCACTGAGACAGGGATCTGGAAACACCATATATTTT
many	TRBV7-2	TRBD2	TRBJ2-3	CASKRTSARGDTQYF	TGTGCCAGCAAGAGGACTAGCGCTAGAGGAGATACGCAGTATTTT
many	TRBV12-3/TRBV12-4	TRBD1	TRBJ1-5	CASRRDRVDFQPQHF	TGTGCCAGCAGACGGGACAGGGTGGATTTTCAGCCCCAGCATTTT
-	TRBV30	-	TRBJ1-1	CAWSVSERSPEAFF	TGTGCCTGGAGTGTGTCGGAGAGGAGCCCTGAAGCTTTCTTT
few	TRBV20-1	TRBD2	TRBJ2-3	CSARGLAGGNTQYF	TGCAGTGCTAGGGGACTAGCGGGGGGAAATACGCAGTATTTT
many	TRBV20-1	-	TRBJ1-5	CSASRENTQHF	TGCAGTGCCAGTAGGGAAAATACCCAGCATTTT
few	TRBV18	-	TRBJ2-7	CASSTYRGTPYEQYF	TGTGCCAGCTCAACCTACCGCGGGACTCCTTACGAGCAGTACTTC
-	TRBV12-3/TRBV12-4	-	TRBJ2-4	CASSSSVNNIQYF	TGTGCCAGCAGTTCTAGCGTCAACAATATTCAGTACTTC
many	TRBV29-1	-	TRBJ2-1	CSWAGLDNEQFF	TGCAGTTGGGCAGGGTTGGACAATGAGCAGTTCTTC
many	TRBV28	-	TRBJ1-3	CASSSQGNTIYF	TGTGCCAGCAGTTCGCAGGGAAACACCATATATTTT
many	TRBV20-1	-	TRBJ1-1	CSASWAGLNTEAFF	TGCAGTGCTAGCTGGGCAGGGTTGAACACTGAAGCTTTCTTT
many	TRBV20-1	-	TRBJ2-1	CSASRLAENEQFF	TGCAGTGCTAGTAGGTTAGCGGAGAATGAGCAGTTCTTC
few	TRBV4-1	TRBD1	TRBJ2-5	CASSQTQHTGTGHPQETQYF	TGCGCCAGCAGCCAAACCCAACATACCGGGACAGGGCATCCCCAAGAGACCCAGTACTTC
few	TRBV5-1	-	TRBJ1-1	CASSLSGDPSNTEAFF	TGCGCCAGCAGCCTGAGCGGGGACCCCTCGAACACTGAAGCTTTCTTT
-	TRBV12-3/TRBV12-4	-	TRBJ2-1	CASRTGTSRAEQFF	TGTGCCAGCAGAACTGGGACTTCTCGGGCGGAGCAGTTCTTC
-	TRBV28	TRBD1	TRBJ2-5	CASSQSGQLQETQYF	TGTGCCAGCAGTCAATCGGGACAGCTCCAAGAGACCCAGTACTTC
many	TRBV12-3/TRBV12-4	TRBD1	TRBJ1-2	CASSYGTVNYGYTF	TGTGCCAGCAGCTACGGGACAGTCAACTATGGCTACACCTTC
many	TRBV12-3/TRBV12-4	-	TRBJ1-5	CASSRRGEGLFPQPQHF	TGTGCCAGCAGTCGCCGGGGGGAGGGCCTCTTCCCTCAGCCCCAGCATTTT
few	TRBV28	-	TRBJ2-1	CASSLPPPLSYNEQFF	TGTGCCAGCAGTTTACCACCCCCGCTCTCCTACAATGAGCAGTTCTTC
many	TRBV7-2	-	TRBJ2-3	CASSLGRVGTDTQYF	TGTGCCAGCAGCTTGGGCAGGGTTGGCACAGATACGCAGTATTTT
many	TRBV12-3/TRBV12-4	-	TRBJ1-5	CASSLVGYDQPQHF	TGTGCCAGCAGTTTAGTGGGGTACGATCAGCCCCAGCATTTT
few	TRBV6-6	-	TRBJ2-5	CASRPPGQLQETQYF	TGTGCCAGCAGACCTCCCGGACAGCTCCAAGAGACCCAGTACTTC
-	TRBV6-2/TRBV6-3	TRBD2	TRBJ2-1	CASSGRTLGLAVEQFF	TGTGCCAGCAGTGGAAGGACGTTGGGACTAGCCGTTGAGCAGTTCTTC
-	TRBV4-3	-	TRBJ2-1	CASSQEGQRDNEQFF	TGCGCCAGCAGCCAAGAGGGACAGCGGGACAATGAGCAGTTCTTC
-	TRBV7-2	-	TRBJ2-2	CASSLVRDTGELFF	TGTGCCAGCAGCTTAGTACGGGACACCGGGGAGCTGTTTTTT
-	TRBV7-2	TRBD1	TRBJ1-5	CASSQTGGSQPQHF	TGTGCCAGCAGCCAAACAGGGGGAAGTCAGCCCCAGCATTTT
many	TRBV6-5	-	TRBJ2-6	CASSYRGGLVGANVLTF	TGTGCCAGCAGTTACAGAGGGGGGCTAGTTGGGGCCAACGTCCTGACTTTC